Sequencing of this TCR beta chain was carried out in a study of PD-L1 blockade in urothelial cancer. Across the study: About 90% of the roughly 30 patients were men whose urothelial cancer was bladder-origin. A median blood sample held approximately 150,000 T cells and 80,000 or so unique TCRs.

The germline V gene encodes CDR1 LNHDA and CDR2 SQIVND (reference sequence). The CDR3 length is 13 residues. The V end was cut by 3 bases, the J end by 4 bases, with 10 bases between. As for time point: pretreatment peripheral blood. Each PCR reaction had synthetic TCR analog templates spiked into it. Assay used: immunoSEQ multiplex PCR; TCRdb lists only in-frame clones, some missing. The table records 30,000 to 40,000 clones, just under 85% of them present only once. V gene TRBV19 combines with J gene TRBJ2-7; D is unclear. Source: PBMCs, taken around atezolizumab (anti-PD-L1) treatment. The source is a man at least 80 years old with urothelial cancer. The CDR3 DNA sequence: TGTGCCAGTAGTATCAGACTGACTTACGAGCAGTACTTC. Translating gives CASSIRLTYEQYF.